Given below is one T cell receptor beta chain in context. The repertoire was sequenced with immunoSEQ multiplex PCR; TCRdb's copy has only in-frame clones and lacks some. The table shows about 18,000 clones, with 70% to 90% occurring only once. The ends were cut back, 2 bases at V and 7 bases at J, with 5 bases in the middle. The CDR3 has 11 amino acids. Germline V gene lookup returns CDR1 SEHNR and CDR2 FQNEAQ (reference sequence). This sample was taken from a study of T cell changes during pregnancy in multiple sclerosis. V gene TRBV7-9 combines with J gene TRBJ1-2; D is uncertain. Sequences were derived from CD8+ T cells from peripheral blood mononuclear cells, sampled in the third trimester of pregnancy. The receptor's source is a female donor in good health, enrolled as a control in a pregnancy study. The CDR3 sequence is CASSLSGGYTF. CDR3 DNA sequence: TGTGCCAGCAGCTTATCAGGTGGCTACACCTTC.